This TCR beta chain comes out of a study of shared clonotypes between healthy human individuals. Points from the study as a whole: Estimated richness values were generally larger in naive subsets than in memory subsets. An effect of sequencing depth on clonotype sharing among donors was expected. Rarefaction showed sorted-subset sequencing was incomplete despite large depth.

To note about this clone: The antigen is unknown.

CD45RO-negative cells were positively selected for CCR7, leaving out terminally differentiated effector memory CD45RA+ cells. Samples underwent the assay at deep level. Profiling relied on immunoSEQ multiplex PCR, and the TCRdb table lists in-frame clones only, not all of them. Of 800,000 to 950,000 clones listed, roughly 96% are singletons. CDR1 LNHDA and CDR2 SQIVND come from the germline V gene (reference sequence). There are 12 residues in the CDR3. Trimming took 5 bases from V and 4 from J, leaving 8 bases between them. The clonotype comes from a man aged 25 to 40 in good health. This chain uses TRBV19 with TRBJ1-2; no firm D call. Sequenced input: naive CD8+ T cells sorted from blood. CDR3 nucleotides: TGTGCCAGTAGTCCAGAGAGCTATGGCTACACCTTC. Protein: CASSPESYGYTF.